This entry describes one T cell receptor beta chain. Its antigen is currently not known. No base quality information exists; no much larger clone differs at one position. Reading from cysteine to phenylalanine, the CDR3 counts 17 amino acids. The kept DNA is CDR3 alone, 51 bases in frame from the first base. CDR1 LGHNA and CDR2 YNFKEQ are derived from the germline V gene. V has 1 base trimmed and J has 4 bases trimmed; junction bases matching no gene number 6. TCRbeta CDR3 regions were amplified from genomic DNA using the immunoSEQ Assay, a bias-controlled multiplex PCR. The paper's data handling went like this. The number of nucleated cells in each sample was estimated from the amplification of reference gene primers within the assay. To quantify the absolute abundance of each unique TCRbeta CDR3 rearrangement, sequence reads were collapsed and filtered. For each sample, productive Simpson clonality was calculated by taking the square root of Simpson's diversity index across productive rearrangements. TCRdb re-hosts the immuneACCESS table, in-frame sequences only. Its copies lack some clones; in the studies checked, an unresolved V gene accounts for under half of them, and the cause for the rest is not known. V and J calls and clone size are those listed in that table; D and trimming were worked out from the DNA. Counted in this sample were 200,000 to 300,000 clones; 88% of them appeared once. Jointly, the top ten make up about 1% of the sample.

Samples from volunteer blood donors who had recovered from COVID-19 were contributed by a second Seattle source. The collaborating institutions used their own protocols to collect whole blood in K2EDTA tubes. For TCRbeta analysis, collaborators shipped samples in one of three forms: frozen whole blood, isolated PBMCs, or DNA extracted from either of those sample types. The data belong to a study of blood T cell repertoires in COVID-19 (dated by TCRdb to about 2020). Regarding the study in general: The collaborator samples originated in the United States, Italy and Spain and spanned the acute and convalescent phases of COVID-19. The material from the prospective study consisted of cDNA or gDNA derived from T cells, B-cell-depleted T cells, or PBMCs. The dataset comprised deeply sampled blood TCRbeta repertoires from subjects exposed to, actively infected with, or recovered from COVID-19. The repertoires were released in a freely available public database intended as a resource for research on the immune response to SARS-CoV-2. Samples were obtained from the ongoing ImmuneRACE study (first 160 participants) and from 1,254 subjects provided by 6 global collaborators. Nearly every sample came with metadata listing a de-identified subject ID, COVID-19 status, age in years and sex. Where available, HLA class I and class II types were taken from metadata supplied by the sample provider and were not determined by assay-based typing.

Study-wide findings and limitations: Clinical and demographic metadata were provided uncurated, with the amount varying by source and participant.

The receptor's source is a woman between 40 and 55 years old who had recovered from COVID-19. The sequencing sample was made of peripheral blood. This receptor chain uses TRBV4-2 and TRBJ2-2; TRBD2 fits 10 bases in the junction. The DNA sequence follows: TGTGCCAGCAGCCAAGGGCTAGCGGGAGTGGCCACCGGGGAGCTGTTTTTT. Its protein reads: CASSQGLAGVATGELFF.